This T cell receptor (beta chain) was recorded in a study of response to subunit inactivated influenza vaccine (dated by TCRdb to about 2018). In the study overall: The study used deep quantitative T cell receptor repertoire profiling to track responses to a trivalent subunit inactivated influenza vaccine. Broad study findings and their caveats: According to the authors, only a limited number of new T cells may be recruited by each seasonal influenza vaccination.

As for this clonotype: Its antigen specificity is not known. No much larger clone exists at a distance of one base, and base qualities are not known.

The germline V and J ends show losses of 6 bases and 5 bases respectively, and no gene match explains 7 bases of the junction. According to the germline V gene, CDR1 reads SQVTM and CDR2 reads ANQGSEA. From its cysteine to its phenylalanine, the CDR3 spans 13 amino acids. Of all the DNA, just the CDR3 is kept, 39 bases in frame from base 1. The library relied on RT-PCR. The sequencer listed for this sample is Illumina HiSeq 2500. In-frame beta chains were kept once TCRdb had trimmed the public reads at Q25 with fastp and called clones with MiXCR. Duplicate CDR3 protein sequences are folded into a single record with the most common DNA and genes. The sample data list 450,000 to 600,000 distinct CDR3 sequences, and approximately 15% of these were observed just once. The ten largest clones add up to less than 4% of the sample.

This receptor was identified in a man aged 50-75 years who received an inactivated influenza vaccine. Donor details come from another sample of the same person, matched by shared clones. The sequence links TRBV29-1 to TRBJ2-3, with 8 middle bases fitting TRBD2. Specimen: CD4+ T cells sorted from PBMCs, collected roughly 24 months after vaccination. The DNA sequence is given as TGCAGCGTGCGGGGGGCGGGGGTAGATACGCAGTATTTT. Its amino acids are CSVRGAGVDTQYF.